This TCR beta chain was identified in a study of identical twins. Overall study results and limits: Twins' surplus sharing was weaker for beta out-of-frame sequences. Conclusions leaned on cross-sectional statistical analysis and did not track the same donors over time.

This clonotype was observed at least ten times. The antigen remains unidentified. cDNA carried unique molecular identifiers, and a universal primer site was added by template switching. TCRdb redid the calling of the 5' RACE reads with MiXCR, one entry per CDR3 protein. This sample carries about 280,000 distinct CDR3 sequences, more than 6.5% of them seen once, and the ten largest clones take approximately 2.1%. The CDR3 spans 17 residues. The V and J ends lost 0 bases and 2 bases respectively, with 16 bases between them. The germline V gene has CDR1 SGHKS and CDR2 YYEKEE (reference sequence). This sample also belongs to another study, concerning yellow fever vaccine responses in identical twins.

This chain uses TRBV5-5 with TRBJ2-3, with a tentative D call TRBD1 (6 bases). Sequencing input: memory (CD45RO+) T cells sorted from blood. The source is a woman aged 18-29 years in good health. CDR3 bases: TGTGCCAGCAGCTTGGGTTCATGGGGGCGAAACACAGATACGCAGTATTTT. This gives the protein CASSLGSWGRNTDTQYF.